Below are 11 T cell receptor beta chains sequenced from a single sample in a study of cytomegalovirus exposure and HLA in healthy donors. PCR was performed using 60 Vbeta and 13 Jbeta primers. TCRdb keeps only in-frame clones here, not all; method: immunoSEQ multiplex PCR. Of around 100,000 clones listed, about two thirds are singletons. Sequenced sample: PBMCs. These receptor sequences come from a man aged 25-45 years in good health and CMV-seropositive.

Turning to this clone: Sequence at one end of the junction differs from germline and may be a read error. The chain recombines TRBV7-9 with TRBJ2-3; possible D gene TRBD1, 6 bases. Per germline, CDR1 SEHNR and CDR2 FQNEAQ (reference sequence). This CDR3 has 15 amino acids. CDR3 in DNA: TGTTCCAGCAGCTTAGCGTGGGGGCTCACAGATACGCAGTATTTT. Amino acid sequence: CSSSLAWGLTDTQYF.

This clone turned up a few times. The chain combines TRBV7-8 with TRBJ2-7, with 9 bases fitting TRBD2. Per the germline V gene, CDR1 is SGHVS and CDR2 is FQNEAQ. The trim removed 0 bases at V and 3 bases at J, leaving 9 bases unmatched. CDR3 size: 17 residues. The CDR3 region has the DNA TGTGCCAGCAGCTTAGCCGCTTTGGGTAGCGGGGGCTACGAGCAGTACTTC. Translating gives CASSLAALGSGGYEQYF. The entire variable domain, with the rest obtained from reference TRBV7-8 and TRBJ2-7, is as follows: GAGVSQSPRYKVAKRGQDVALRCDPISGHVSLFWYQQALGQGPEFLTYFQNEAQLDKSGLPSDRFFAERPEGSVSTLKIQRTQQEDSAVYLCASSLAALGSGGYEQYFGPGTRLTVT.

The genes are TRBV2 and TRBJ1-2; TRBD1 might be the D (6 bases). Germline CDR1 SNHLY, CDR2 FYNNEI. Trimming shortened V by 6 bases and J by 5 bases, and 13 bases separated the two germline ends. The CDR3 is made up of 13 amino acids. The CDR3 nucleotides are TGTGCCAGCAGCCCGGGACACAAGTATGGCTACACCTTC. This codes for CASSPGHKYGYTF.

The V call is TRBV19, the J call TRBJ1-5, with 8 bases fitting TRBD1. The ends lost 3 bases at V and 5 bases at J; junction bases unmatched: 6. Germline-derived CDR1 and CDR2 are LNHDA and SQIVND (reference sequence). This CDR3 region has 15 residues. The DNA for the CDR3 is TGTGCCAGTAGTATGGACAGGGAAAGGCATCAGCCCCAGCATTTT. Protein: CASSMDRERHQPQHF.

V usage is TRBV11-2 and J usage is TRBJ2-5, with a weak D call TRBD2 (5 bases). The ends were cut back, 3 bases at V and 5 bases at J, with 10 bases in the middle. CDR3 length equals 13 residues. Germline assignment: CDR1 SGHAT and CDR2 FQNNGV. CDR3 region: CASSFGEQETQYF. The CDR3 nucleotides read TGTGCCAGCAGCTTTGGGGAGCAGGAGACCCAGTACTTC.

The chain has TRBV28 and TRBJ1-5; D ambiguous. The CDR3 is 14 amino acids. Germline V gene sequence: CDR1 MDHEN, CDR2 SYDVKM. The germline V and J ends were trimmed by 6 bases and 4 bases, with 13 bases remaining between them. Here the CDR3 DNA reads TGTGCCAGCAGGGTGGGAGGGAGAAATCAGCCCCAGCATTTT. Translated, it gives CASRVGGRNQPQHF.

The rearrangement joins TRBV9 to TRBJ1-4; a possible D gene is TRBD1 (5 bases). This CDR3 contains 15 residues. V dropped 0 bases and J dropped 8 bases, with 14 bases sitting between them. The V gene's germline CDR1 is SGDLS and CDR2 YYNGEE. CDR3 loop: CASSVDGRVEEKLFF. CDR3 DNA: TGTGCCAGCAGCGTAGATGGCAGGGTGGAGGAAAAACTGTTTTTT. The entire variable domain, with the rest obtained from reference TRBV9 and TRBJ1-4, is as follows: DSGVTQTPKHLITATGQRVTLRCSPRSGDLSVYWYQQSLDQGLQFLIQYYNGEERAKGNILERFSAQQFPDLHSELNLSSLELGDSALYFCASSVDGRVEEKLFFGSGTQLSVL.

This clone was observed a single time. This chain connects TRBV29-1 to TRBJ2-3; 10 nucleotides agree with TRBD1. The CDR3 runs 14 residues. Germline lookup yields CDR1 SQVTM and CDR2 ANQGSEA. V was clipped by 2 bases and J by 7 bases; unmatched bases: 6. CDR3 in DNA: TGCAGCGTTGAACGTACGGGACAGGGGTATACGCAGTATTTT. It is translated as CSVERTGQGYTQYF.

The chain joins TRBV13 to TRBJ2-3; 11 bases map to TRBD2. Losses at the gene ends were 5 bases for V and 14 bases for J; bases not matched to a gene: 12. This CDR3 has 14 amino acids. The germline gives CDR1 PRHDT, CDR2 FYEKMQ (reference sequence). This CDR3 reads CASSLRGLAANRYF. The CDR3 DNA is TGTGCCAGCAGCCTTCGGGGACTAGCGGCGAATCGGTATTTT.

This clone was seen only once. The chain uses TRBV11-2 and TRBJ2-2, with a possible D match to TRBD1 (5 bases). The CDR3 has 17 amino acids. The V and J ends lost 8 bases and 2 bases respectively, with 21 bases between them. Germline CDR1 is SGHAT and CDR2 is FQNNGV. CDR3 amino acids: CASARETADPNTGELFF. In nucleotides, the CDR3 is TGTGCCAGCGCCCGTGAGACAGCCGACCCCAACACCGGGGAGCTGTTTTTT.

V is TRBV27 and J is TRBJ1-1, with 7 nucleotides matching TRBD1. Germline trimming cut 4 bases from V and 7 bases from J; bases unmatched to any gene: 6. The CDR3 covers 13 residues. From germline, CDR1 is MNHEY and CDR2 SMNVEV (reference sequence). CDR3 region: CASSSRGVSEAFF. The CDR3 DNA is TGTGCCAGCAGTTCCAGGGGGGTGAGTGAAGCTTTCTTT.